The present TCR beta chain was sequenced within a study of blood T cells in healthy people across ages. Study-level points and caveats: With naive T cell percentage, TCR beta diversity showed a strong correlation. Using unsorted PBMCs precluded a conclusive naive versus antigen-experienced comparison. Versus aged donors, long-lived donors had higher diversity and more naive CD4+ cells.

This clonotype has more than one count but fewer than ten. Its specificity is not known. At one end the junction does not follow the germline gene, possibly because of a read error. Alongside a J-beta primer mix, a sample-barcoded 5' primer served in a second PCR lasting roughly 6 to 12 cycles. TCRdb reprocessed the 5' RACE reads with MiXCR, giving one entry per CDR3 protein. The sample has around 1,700,000 distinct CDR3 sequences, roughly 27% seen once; the top ten hold over 7%. Germline-derived CDR1 and CDR2 are LGHNA and YSLEER. There are 16 residues in the CDR3. Each individual donor underwent a draw of approximately 10 milliliters of peripheral blood.

The clonotype originates from a woman between 25 and 40 years old in good health. The V and J genes are TRBV4-3 and TRBJ2-1; 8 positions match TRBD1. The source material was blood. This CDR3 reads CASSQDQDRVIDERFF. The DNA of the CDR3 is TGCGCCAGCAGCCAAGATCAGGACAGGGTCATCGATGAGCGGTTCTTC.